The sequence of this TCR beta chain was determined in a study of T cell responses to AZD1222 COVID-19 vaccine. Study results and limitations: Reportedly, close to half of spike-specific TCRs are directed against unmutated variant regions. Spike-specific TCR repertoires showed rising breadth and depth after two AZD1222 doses. At baseline, seropositivity was found in only five or six AZD1222 recipients. In all cases, repertoires were sampled only after the peak T cell response.

Concerning this clone itself: The antigen is not known.

Germline values: CDR1 MDHEN, CDR2 SYDVKM. The CDR3 loop spans 14 amino acids. V shed 6 bases, J shed 0 bases, and the junction held 2 bases outside the gene matches. Generated by immunoSEQ multiplex PCR, the TCRdb table keeps only in-frame clones and is missing some. The sample includes some 180,000 clones, around 90% of them seen just once. Material: peripheral blood, obtained 28 days after the second AZD1222 dose. The chain joins TRBV28 to TRBJ2-7, with 10 bases fitting TRBD2. The receptor comes from an adult who received the AZD1222 COVID-19 vaccine. The CDR3 DNA is TGTGCCAGCAGCATAGCGGGGGGCTCCTACGAGCAGTACTTC. This gives the protein CASSIAGGSYEQYF.